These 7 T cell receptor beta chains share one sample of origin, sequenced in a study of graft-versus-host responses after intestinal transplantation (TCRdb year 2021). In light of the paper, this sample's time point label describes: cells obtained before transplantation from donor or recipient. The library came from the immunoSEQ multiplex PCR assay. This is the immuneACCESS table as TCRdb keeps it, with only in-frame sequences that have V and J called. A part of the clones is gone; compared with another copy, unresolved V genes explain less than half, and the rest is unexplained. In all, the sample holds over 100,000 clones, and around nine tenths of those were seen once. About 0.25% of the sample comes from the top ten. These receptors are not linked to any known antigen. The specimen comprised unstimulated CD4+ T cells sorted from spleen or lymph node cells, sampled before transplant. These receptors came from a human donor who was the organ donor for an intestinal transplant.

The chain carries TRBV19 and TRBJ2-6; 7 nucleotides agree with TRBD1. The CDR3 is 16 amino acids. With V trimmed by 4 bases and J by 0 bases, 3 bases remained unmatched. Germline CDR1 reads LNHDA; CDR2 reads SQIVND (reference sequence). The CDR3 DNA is TGTGCCAGTAGTACGACAGGGAGCTCTGGGGCCAACGTCCTGACTTTC. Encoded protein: CASSTTGSSGANVLTF.

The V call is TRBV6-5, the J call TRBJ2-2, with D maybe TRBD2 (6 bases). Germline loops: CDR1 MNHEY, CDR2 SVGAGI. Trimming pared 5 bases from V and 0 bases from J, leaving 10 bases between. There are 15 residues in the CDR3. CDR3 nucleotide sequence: TGTGCCAGCAGTAAGACTAGTGCGAACACCGGGGAGCTGTTTTTT. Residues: CASSKTSANTGELFF.

The CDR3 DNA reads as TGTGCCACCGGGGGAAGGCACGAGCAGTACTTC. As protein: CATGGRHEQYF. The chain employs TRBV6-6 and TRBJ2-7; possibly TRBD2 for D (6 bases). V gave up 10 bases and J gave up 5 bases, with 12 bases separating them. In germline, CDR1 is MNHNY, CDR2 SVGAGI (reference sequence). The CDR3 loop spans 11 amino acids.

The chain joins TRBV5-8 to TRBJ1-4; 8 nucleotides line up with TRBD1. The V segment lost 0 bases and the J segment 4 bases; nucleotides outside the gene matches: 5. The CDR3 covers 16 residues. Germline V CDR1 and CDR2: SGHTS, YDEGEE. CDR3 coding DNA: TGTGCCAGCAGCTTGGAGGGGACAGGCTTTAATGAAAAACTGTTTTTT. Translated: CASSLEGTGFNEKLFF.

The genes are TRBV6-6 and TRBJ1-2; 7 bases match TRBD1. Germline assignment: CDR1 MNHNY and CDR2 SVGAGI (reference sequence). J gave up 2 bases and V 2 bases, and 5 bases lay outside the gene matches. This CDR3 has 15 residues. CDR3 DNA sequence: TGTGCCAGCAGTTACGCGGGACAGACCAACTATGGCTACACCTTC. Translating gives CASSYAGQTNYGYTF.

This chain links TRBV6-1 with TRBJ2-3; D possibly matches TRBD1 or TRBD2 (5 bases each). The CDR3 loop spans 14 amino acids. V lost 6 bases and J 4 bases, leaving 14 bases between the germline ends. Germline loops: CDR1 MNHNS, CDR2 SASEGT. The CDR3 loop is CASSGASVSDTQYF. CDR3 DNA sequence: TGTGCCAGCAGCGGGGCTTCTGTTTCAGATACGCAGTATTTT.

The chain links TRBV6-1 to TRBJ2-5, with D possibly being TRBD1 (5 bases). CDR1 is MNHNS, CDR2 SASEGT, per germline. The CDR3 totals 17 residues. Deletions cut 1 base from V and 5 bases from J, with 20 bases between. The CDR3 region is CASSEGQGAQGDETQYF. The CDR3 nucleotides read TGTGCCAGCAGTGAAGGACAAGGTGCCCAGGGTGACGAGACCCAGTACTTC.